The present T cell receptor (beta chain) was sequenced within a study of Graves' ophthalmopathy and Graves' hyperthyroidism. Study-wide context: Where ophthalmopathy was absent within 18 months of follow-up, hyperthyroidism was stable. Findings and caveats of the study: The blood repertoire also included most expanded thyroid clonotypes above 0.001 frequency.

Patients were left out if they had other autoimmune diseases, uncontrolled infections, pregnancy or lactation. Reliance was placed on clinical symptoms, serum thyroxine, TRAb, thyroid ultrasound and orbital computed tomography for diagnosis. Amplification from RNA transcripts yielded the TCR beta CDR3 regions. Following a first-round RT-PCR that used HTBI primers, a second-round multiplex PCR was carried out. MiXCR, applied by TCRdb to the multiplex PCR reads, yields one record per CDR3 protein. In the table there are approximately 1.2 million distinct CDR3 sequences, roughly two fifths of which are singletons. There are many counts of this clonotype. Its target is not known. Germline CDR1 and CDR2: SGHKS and YYEKEE (reference sequence). The CDR3 has 18 amino acids. The junction had 11 bases not matched to a gene; V was cut back by 4 bases and J by 5 bases.

What was sequenced was peripheral blood or thyroid tissue (not recorded which). The receptor's source is an adult man with Graves' hyperthyroidism. The chain uses TRBV5-5 and TRBJ2-5, with TRBD2 identical over 16 bases. In DNA, the CDR3 is TGTGCCAGCAGCCTCGAGGGGACTAGCGGGAGGGCCCTGGAGACCCAGTACTTC. It encodes CASSLEGTSGRALETQYF.